This T cell receptor (beta chain) was captured in a study of regulatory T cells in long-lasting Graves disease. Study-wide results and limits: Persistent patients had more shared public clonotypes (roughly 2,500) than new patients (966).

This clonotype came up a few times. Its antigen is currently unknown. Investigators prepared the TCR beta libraries by applying iRepertoire HTBI primers and Arm-PCR of CDR3 regions. TCRdb itself ran the multiplex PCR reads through MiXCR, one entry per CDR3 protein. The sample holds fewer than 450,000 distinct CDR3 sequences, 20% seen once. The time point here: persistent/refractory GD, antithyroid drugs over 5 years with positive TRAb. PBMCs were the source of the RNA used for TCR sequencing. Germline-derived CDR1 and CDR2 are MNHEY and SVGAGI. Trimming took off 0 bases at V and 3 bases at J, with 14 bases between the two ends. This CDR3 is built from 17 residues.

The chain couples TRBV6-5 to TRBJ2-2, with D tentatively TRBD2 (5 bases). The source is a female donor with Graves disease. The sample in question was peripheral blood mononuclear cells (PBMCs), obtained when the disease was refractory, from a patient treated with antithyroid drugs. The DNA for the CDR3 is TGTGCCAGCAGTTACTCGATGCGGACTCAGTACACCGGGGAGCTGTTTTTT. This translates into CASSYSMRTQYTGELFF.